This T cell receptor (beta chain) was profiled in a study of T-cell reconstitution after alpha-beta-depleted transplantation in children. Germline CDR1 reads SEHNR; CDR2 reads FQNEAQ (reference sequence). This CDR3 contains 13 residues. The ends were cut back, 7 bases at V and 5 bases at J, with 11 bases in the middle. Preparing the TCRbeta library involved the use of unique molecular identifiers. TCRdb re-called the PCR reads with MiXCR, one entry per CDR3 protein. The sample lists approximately 590,000 distinct CDR3 sequences; 10% were seen once. The chain joins TRBV7-9 to TRBJ1-4; D remains unclear. The sequence was obtained from a human donor who donated a stem cell graft to a child with acute myeloid leukemia. The specimen comprised PBMCs from the stem cell graft donor, sampled from the stem cell graft. CDR3 in DNA: TGTGCCAGCATGGCAGTTCAAAATGAAAAACTGTTTTTT. The encoded protein is CASMAVQNEKLFF. Looking up the rest from reference TRBV7-9 and TRBJ1-4 gives the full variable domain: DTGVSQNPRHKITKRGQNVTFRCDPISEHNRLYWYRQTLGQGPEFLTYFQNEAQLEKSRLLSDRFSAERPKGSFSTLEIQRTEQGDSAMYLCASMAVQNEKLFFGSGTQLSVL.